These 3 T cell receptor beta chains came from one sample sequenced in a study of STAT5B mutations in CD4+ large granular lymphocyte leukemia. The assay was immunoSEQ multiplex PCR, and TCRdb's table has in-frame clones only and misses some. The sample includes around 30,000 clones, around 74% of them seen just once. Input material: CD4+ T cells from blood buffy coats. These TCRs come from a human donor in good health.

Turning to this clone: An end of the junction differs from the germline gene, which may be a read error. This chain's CDR3 is CASRGTSAFIIF. The CDR3 bases are TGTGCCAGCCGAGGTACTTCGGCATTCATAATCTTT. The chain recombines TRBV7-9 with TRBJ1-1; D is unclear. The CDR3 is 12 amino acids. The germline V gene encodes CDR1 SEHNR and CDR2 FQNEAQ (reference sequence).

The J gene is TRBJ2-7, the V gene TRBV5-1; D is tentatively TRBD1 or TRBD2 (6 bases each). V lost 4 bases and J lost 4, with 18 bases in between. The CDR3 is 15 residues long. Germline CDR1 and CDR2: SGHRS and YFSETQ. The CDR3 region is CASSGGGAQNYEQYF. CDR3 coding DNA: TGCGCCAGCAGCGGGGGCGGGGCCCAAAATTACGAGCAGTACTTC.

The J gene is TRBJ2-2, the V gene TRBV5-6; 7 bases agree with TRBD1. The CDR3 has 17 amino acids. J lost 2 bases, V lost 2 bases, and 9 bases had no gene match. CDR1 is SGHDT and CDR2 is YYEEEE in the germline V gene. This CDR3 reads CASSFHTTGVNTGELFF. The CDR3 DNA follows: TGTGCCAGCAGCTTCCATACTACAGGGGTTAACACCGGGGAGCTGTTTTTT.